This TCR beta chain was identified during a study of cytomegalovirus exposure and HLA in healthy donors. General study points: Reportedly, TCR beta sequences accurately predicted HLA-A and HLA-B alleles in most subjects. Reports indicated that the classifier achieved high specificity and sensitivity in diagnosing cytomegalovirus status.

This donor's record omits CMV serostatus. V shed 5 bases and J shed 6 bases, with 11 bases lying between them. CDR3 size: 13 residues. In germline, CDR1 is SGHNT, CDR2 YENEEA. Regarding this clone: The antigen is undetermined.

Researchers ran the PCR with 60 Vbeta and 13 Jbeta primers. The repertoire was sequenced with immunoSEQ multiplex PCR; TCRdb's copy has only in-frame clones and lacks some. The repertoire holds tens of thousands of clones, with approximately 80% as singletons. The receptor was isolated from a human donor in good health. The genes are TRBV11-3 and TRBJ2-1; tentatively, D is TRBD2 (6 bases). The sequencing sample was made of PBMCs. The CDR3 DNA reads TGTGCCAGCAGCCGAGGACTAACCAATGAGCAGTTCTTC. It encodes CASSRGLTNEQFF.